This T cell receptor beta chain originates from a study of T-cell reconstitution after alpha-beta-depleted transplantation in children. Unique molecular identifiers were used to barcode this TCRbeta library. TCRdb fed the PCR reads into MiXCR, producing one record per CDR3 protein. The sample lists some 340,000 distinct CDR3 sequences; 9% to 12% were seen once. This clonotype appeared a few times. Germline assignment: CDR1 MDHEN and CDR2 SYDVKM. The CDR3 runs 14 residues. Trimming removed 6 bases from V and 4 bases from J; junction bases left unmatched: 9. The chain couples TRBV28 to TRBJ2-7, with TRBD2 matching over 7 bases. Material: PBMCs from the stem cell graft donor, obtained from the stem cell graft. The origin of this receptor is a human donor who donated a stem cell graft to a child with acute lymphoblastic leukemia. CDR3 loop: CASSPMGGVYEQYF. CDR3 sequence (DNA): TGTGCCAGCAGCCCGATGGGAGGGGTGTACGAGCAGTACTTC.